This T cell receptor beta chain was recorded in a study of cytomegalovirus exposure and HLA in healthy donors. General observations from the study: In a later analysis, common viral pathogens appeared linked to several of the most significant clusters.

PCR employed 60 Vbeta and 13 Jbeta primers. Profiled with immunoSEQ multiplex PCR; TCRdb holds only in-frame clones, not every one. The table lists over 200,000 clones, 77% of them singletons, with 2.5% to 3.5% in the top ten. This clone was observed a handful of times. Its antigen is unknown. This receptor was taken from a woman aged 60-75 years in good health and CMV-seropositive. Sequencing input: PBMCs.

The CDR3 DNA sequence: TGTGCCAGCAGCCGAGGGGCAGGGGATGGTTACGAGCAGTACTTC. It specifies CASSRGAGDGYEQYF. This chain links TRBV19 with TRBJ2-7; D may be TRBD1 (6 bases). Germline loops: CDR1 LNHDA, CDR2 SQIVND (reference sequence). The CDR3 spans 15 residues. V shed 9 bases and J shed 4 bases, with 22 bases lying between them. The variable domain in full, completed from reference TRBV19 and TRBJ2-7, reads DGGITQSPKYLFRKEGQNVTLSCEQNLNHDAMYWYRQDPGQGLRLIYYSQIVNDFQKGDIAEGYSVSREKKESFPLTVTSAQKNPTAFYLCASSRGAGDGYEQYFGPGTRLTVT.